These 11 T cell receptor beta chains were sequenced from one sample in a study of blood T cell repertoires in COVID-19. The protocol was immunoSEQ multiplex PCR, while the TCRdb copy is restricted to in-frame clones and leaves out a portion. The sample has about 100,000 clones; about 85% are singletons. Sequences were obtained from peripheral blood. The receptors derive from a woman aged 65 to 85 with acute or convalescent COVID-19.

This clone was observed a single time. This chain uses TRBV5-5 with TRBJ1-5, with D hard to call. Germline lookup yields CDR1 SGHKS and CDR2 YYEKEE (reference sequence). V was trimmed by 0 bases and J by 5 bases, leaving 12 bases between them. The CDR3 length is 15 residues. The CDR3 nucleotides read TGTGCCAGCAGCTTGGGATACGGTTTGGATCAGCCCCAGCATTTT. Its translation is CASSLGYGLDQPQHF.

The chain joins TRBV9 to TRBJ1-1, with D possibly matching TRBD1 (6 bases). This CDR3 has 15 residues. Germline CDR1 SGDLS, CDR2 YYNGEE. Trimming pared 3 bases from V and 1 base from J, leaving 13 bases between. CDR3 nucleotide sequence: TGTGCCAGCAGCGAGTTGGGGGCGTCGAACACTGAAGCTTTCTTT. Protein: CASSELGASNTEAFF.

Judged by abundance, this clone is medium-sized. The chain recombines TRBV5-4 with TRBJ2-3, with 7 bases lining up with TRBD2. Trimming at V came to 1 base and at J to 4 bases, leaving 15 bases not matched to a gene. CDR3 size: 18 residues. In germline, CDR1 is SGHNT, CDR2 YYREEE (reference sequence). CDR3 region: CASSLRETSYKEADTQYF. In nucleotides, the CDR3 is TGTGCCAGCAGCTTGCGTGAGACTAGCTATAAAGAGGCAGATACGCAGTATTTT.

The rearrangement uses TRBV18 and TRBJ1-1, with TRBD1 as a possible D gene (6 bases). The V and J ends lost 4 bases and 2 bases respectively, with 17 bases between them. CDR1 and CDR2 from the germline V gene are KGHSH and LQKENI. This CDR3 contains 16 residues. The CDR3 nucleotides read TGTGCCAGCTCACGCCTCCCGACAGGTCTAAACACTGAAGCTTTCTTT. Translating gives CASSRLPTGLNTEAFF.

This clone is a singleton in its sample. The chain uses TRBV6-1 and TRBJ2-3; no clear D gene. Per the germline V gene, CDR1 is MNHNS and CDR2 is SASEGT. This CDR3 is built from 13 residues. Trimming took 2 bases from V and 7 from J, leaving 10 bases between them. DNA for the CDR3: TGTGCCAGCAGTGAAATATTGTCTAATACGCAGTATTTT. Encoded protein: CASSEILSNTQYF.

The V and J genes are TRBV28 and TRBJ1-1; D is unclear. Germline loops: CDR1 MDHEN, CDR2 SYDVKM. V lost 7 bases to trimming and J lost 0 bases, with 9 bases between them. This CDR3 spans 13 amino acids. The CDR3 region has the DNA TGTGCCAGCAAGAGGATGTTGAACACTGAAGCTTTCTTT. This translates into CASKRMLNTEAFF.

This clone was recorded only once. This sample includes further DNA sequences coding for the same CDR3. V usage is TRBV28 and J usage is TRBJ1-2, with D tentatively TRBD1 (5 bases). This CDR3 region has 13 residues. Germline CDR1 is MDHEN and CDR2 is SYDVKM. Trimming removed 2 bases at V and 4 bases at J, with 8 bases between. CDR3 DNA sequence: TGTGCCAGCAGTTTAGGGCAGGGCTATGGCTACACCTTC. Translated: CASSLGQGYGYTF.

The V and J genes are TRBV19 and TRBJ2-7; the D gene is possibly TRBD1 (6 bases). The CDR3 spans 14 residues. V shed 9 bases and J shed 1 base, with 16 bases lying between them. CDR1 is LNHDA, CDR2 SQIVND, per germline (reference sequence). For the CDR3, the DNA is TGTGCCAGAGTAGGCGAGACAGGATCCTACGAGCAGTACGTC. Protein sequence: CARVGETGSYEQYV.

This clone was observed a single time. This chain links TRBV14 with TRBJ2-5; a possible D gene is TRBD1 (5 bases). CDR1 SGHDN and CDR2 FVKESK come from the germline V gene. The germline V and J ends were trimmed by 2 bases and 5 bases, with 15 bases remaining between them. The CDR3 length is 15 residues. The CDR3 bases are TGTGCCAGCAGCCAACCTCACAGGTGGTGGGAGACCCAGTACTTC. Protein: CASSQPHRWWETQYF.

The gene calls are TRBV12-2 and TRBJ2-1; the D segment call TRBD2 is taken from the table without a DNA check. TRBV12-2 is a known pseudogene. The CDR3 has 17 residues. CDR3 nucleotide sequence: TGTGCAAGTCGCCGACTAGCGGGAGGGCCCTCCTACAATGAGCAGTTCTTC. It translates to CASRRLAGGPSYNEQFF.

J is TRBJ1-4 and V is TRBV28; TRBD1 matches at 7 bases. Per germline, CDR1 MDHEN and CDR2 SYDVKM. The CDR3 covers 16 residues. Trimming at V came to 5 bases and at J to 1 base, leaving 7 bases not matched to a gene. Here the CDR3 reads CASSNDPGGTNEKLFF. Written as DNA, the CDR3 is TGTGCCAGCAGTAACGACCCAGGGGGAACTAATGAAAAACTGTTTTTT. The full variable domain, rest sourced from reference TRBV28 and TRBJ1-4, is DVKVTQSSRYLVKRTGEKVFLECVQDMDHENMFWYRQDPGLGLRLIYFSYDVKMKEKGDIPEGYSVSREKKERFSLILESASTNQTSMYLCASSNDPGGTNEKLFFGSGTQLSVL.